The 10 T cell receptor beta chains reported below all come from one sample, sequenced in a study of cytomegalovirus exposure and HLA in healthy donors. The PCR made use of 60 Vbeta and 13 Jbeta primers. Clones were sequenced by immunoSEQ multiplex PCR, and TCRdb holds only the in-frame ones, with some missing. In the table there are 100,000 to 150,000 clones, about 11% of which are singletons. The sample taken for sequencing was PBMCs. These receptors were obtained from a young woman in good health and CMV-seropositive.

This chain connects TRBV6-4 to TRBJ2-3, with 9 nucleotides matching TRBD2. Germline V gene lookup returns CDR1 MRHNA and CDR2 SNTAGT. With 6 bases clipped from V and 2 bases from J, the junction kept 3 bases outside the gene matches. CDR3 length equals 14 residues. The CDR3, as DNA: TGTGCCAGCAGCGTAGCGGGAGTCACAGATACGCAGTATTTT. Its translation: CASSVAGVTDTQYF.

The chain recombines TRBV27 with TRBJ2-5; 13 nucleotides line up with TRBD2. There are 14 residues in the CDR3. Trimming removed 8 bases from V and 5 bases from J; junction bases left unmatched: 5. Germline V gene data show CDR1 as MNHEY and CDR2 as SMNVEV (reference sequence). In DNA, the CDR3 is TGTGCCAGCGCGGGACTAGCGGGAATTGAGACCCAGTACTTC. This gives the protein CASAGLAGIETQYF.

The chain recombines TRBV29-1 with TRBJ1-1, with D unclear. V was shortened by 4 bases and J by 1 base, with 16 bases between the two germline ends. Per germline, CDR1 SQVTM and CDR2 ANQGSEA. The CDR3 runs to 15 residues. The CDR3 bases are TGCAGCGTTGTACTGCGGTTAGGAGGGAACACTGAAGCTTTCTTT. This gives the protein CSVVLRLGGNTEAFF.

The rearrangement joins TRBV5-1 to TRBJ2-7; 7 positions agree with TRBD1. The CDR3 contains 14 residues. CDR1 is SGHRS, CDR2 YFSETQ, per germline. With 2 bases clipped from V and 7 bases from J, the junction kept 9 bases outside the gene matches. CDR3 in DNA: TGCGCCAGCAGCTTCACAACAGGGGATTGGGAGCAGTACTTC. Translating gives CASSFTTGDWEQYF.

This clone came up a few times. This chain connects TRBV19 to TRBJ2-2; no clear D gene. The CDR3 extends over 13 amino acids. V was trimmed by 7 bases and J by 0 bases, leaving 6 bases between them. CDR1 and CDR2 from the germline V gene are LNHDA and SQIVND (reference sequence). CDR3 sequence reads: CASNLANTGELFF. The CDR3 nucleotides are TGTGCCAGTAATCTTGCGAACACCGGGGAGCTGTTTTTT.

The rearrangement joins TRBV4-1 to TRBJ2-7, with 7 bases fitting TRBD2. In germline, CDR1 is MGHRA, CDR2 YSYEKL. The CDR3 has 15 amino acids. V dropped 0 bases and J dropped 9; count of bases not matched to a gene: 11. Written as DNA, the CDR3 is TGCGCCAGCAGCCAAGATAGCATTGAGCGGGACGGGCAGTACTTC. It specifies CASSQDSIERDGQYF.

The J gene is TRBJ2-7, the V gene TRBV5-5; 9 bases align to TRBD1. The germline V gene encodes CDR1 SGHKS and CDR2 YYEKEE (reference sequence). V was pared by 5 bases and J by 6 bases, with 12 bases of the junction left unmatched. CDR3 length equals 15 residues. The CDR3 nucleotides are TGTGCCAGCAGTCAATTGGGGACAGGGTTGGGCGAGCAGTACTTC. Encoded protein: CASSQLGTGLGEQYF.

The rearrangement joins TRBV5-3 to TRBJ2-3; 7 positions agree with TRBD2. TRBV5-3 is filed as an ORF, its function uncertain. The V and J ends lost 10 bases and 6 bases, in that order; junction bases with no gene match: 20. The CDR3 has 16 amino acids. The DNA of the CDR3 is TGTGCCCGCCCCCGTGGGAGGGCCCTCAGTACGGATACGCAGTATTTT. Translation gives CARPRGRALSTDTQYF.

This clone was counted only a few times. The gene calls are TRBV7-7 and TRBJ2-2; D is perhaps TRBD2 (6 bases). CDR1 SSHAT and CDR2 FNYEAQ come from the germline V gene (reference sequence). The CDR3 contains 13 residues. The CDR3 is CASSSDITGELFF. The CDR3, as DNA: TGTGCTAGTTCTAGCGATATCACCGGGGAGCTGTTTTTT.

The chain couples TRBV11-2 to TRBJ2-7; 11 nucleotides agree with TRBD2. V trimming: 3 bases; J trimming: 5 bases; junction bases outside the gene matches: 3. CDR3 size: 14 residues. Germline-derived CDR1 and CDR2 are SGHAT and FQNNGV. CDR3 protein: CASSFSGRAHEQYF. The CDR3 DNA sequence: TGTGCCAGCAGCTTTAGCGGGAGGGCCCACGAGCAGTACTTC.